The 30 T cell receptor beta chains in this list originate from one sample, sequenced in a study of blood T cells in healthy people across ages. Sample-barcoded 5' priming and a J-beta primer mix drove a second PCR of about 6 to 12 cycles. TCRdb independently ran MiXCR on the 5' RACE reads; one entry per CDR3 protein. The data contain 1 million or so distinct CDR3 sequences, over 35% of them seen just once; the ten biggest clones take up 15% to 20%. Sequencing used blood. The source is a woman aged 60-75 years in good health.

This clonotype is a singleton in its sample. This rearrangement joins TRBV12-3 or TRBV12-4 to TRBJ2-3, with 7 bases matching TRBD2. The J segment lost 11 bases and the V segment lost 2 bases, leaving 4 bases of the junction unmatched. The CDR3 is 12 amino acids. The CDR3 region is CASSLRAGMQYF. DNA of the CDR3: TGTGCCAGCAGTTTAAGAGCGGGGATGCAGTATTTT.

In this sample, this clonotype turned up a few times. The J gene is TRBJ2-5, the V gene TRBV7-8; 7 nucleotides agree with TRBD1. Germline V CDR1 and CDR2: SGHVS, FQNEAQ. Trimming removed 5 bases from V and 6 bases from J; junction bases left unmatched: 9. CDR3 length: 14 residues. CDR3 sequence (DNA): TGTGCCAGCAGCCCCGAACAGGGGCGGCAGACCCAGTACTTC. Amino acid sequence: CASSPEQGRQTQYF.

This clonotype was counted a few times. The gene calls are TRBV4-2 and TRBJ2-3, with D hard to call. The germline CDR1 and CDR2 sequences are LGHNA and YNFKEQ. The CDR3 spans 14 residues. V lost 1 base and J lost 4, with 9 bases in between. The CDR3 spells CASSQGLGPDTQYF. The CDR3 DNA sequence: TGTGCCAGCAGCCAAGGATTAGGGCCAGATACGCAGTATTTT.

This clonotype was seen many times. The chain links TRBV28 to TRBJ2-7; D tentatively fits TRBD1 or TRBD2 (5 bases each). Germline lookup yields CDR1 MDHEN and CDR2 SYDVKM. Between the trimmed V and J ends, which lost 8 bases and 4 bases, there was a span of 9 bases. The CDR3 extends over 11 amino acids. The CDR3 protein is CASLGRYEQYF. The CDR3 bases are TGTGCCAGCTTGGGACGATACGAGCAGTACTTC.

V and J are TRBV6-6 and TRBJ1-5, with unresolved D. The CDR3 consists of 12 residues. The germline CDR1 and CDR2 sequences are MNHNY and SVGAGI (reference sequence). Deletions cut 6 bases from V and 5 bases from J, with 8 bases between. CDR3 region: CASRVRDQPQHF. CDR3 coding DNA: TGTGCCAGCAGGGTTCGCGATCAGCCCCAGCATTTT.

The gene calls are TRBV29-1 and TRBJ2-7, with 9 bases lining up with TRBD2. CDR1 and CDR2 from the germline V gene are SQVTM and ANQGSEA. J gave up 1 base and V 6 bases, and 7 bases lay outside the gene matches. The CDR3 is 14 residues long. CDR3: CSVRAGGRSYEQYF. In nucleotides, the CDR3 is TGCAGCGTGCGAGCGGGAGGCCGTTCCTACGAGCAGTACTTC.

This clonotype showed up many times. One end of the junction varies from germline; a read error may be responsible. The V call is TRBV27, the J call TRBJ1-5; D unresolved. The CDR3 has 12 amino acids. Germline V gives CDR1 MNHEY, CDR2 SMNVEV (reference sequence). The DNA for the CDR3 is TGCGCCAGCAGCCTACCTAATCAGCCCCAGCATTTT. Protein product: CASSLPNQPQHF.

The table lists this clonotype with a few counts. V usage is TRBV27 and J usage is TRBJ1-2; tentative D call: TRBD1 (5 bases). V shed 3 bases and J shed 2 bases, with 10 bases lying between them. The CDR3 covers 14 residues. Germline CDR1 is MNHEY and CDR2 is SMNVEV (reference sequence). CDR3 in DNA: TGTGCCAGCAGTTTCAAGGGGCCCAACTATGGCTACACCTTC. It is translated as CASSFKGPNYGYTF.

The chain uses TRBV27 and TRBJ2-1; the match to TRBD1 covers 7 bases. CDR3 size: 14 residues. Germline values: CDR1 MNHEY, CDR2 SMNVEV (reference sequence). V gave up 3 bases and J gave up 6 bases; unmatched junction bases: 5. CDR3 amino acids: CASSFDRASNEQFF. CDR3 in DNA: TGTGCCAGCAGTTTCGACAGGGCATCCAATGAGCAGTTCTTC.

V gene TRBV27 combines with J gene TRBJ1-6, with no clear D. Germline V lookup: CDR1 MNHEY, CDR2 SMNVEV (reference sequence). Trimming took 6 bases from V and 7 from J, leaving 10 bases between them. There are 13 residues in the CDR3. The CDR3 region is CASSPVRNSPLHF. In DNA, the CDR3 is TGTGCCAGCAGCCCAGTCCGAAATTCACCCCTCCACTTT.

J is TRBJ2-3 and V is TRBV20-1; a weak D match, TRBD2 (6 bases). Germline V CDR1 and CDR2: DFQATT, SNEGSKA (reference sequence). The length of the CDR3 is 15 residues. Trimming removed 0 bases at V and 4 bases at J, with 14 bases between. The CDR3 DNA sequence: TGCAGTGCTAGAGATATTAGCGGTGGGCCAGATACGCAGTATTTT. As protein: CSARDISGGPDTQYF.

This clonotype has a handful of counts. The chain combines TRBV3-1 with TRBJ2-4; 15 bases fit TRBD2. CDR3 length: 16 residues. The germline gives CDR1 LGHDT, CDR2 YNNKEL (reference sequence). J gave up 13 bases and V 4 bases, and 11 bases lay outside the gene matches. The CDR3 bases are TGTGCCAGCAGCCCCGGACTAGCGGGAGGGCACAATGAGCAGTACTTC. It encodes CASSPGLAGGHNEQYF.

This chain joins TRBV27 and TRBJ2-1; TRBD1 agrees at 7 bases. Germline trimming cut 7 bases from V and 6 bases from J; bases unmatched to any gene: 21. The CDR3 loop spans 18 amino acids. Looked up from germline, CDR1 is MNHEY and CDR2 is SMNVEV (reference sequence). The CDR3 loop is CASTTRDSWFGKGNEQFF. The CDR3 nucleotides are TGTGCCAGCACTACCCGGGACAGTTGGTTCGGCAAAGGCAATGAGCAGTTCTTC.

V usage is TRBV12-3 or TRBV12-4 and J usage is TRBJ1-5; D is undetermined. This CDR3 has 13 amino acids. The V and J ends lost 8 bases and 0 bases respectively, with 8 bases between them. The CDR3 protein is CASRKISNQPQHF. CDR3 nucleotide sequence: TGTGCCAGCCGTAAGATTAGCAATCAGCCCCAGCATTTT.

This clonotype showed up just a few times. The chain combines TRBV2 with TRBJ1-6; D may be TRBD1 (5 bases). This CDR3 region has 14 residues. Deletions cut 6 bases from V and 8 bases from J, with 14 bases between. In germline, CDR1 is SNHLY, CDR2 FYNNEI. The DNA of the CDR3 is TGTGCCAGCAGCGACAGTTCGGGGTATTCACCCCTCCACTTT. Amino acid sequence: CASSDSSGYSPLHF.

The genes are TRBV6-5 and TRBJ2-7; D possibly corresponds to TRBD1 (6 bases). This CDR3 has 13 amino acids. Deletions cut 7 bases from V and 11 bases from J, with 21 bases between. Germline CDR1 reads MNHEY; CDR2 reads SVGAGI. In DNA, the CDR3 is TGTGCCAGCAAAAGTGGTAGGGACACAAACAAGTACTTC. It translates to CASKSGRDTNKYF.

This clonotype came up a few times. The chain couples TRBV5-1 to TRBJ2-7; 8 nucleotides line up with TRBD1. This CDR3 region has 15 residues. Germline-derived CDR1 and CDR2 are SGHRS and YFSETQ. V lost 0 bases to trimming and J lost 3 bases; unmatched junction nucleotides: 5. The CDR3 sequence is CASSLGGQAFYEQYF. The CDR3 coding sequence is TGCGCCAGCAGCTTGGGGGGACAGGCCTTCTACGAGCAGTACTTC.

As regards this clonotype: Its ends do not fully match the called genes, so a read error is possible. For the CDR3, the DNA is TGTGCCAGCAGTTACTCGAGCTCGGCTTCCTCCGAGCAGTACTTC. This translates into CASSYSSSASSEQYF. V is TRBV6-6 and J is TRBJ2-5; the D is unclear. The end of the DNA fits TRBJ2-7 better, so the J call may be wrong. The CDR3 is 15 amino acids. Germline loops: CDR1 MNHNY, CDR2 SVGAGI (reference sequence).

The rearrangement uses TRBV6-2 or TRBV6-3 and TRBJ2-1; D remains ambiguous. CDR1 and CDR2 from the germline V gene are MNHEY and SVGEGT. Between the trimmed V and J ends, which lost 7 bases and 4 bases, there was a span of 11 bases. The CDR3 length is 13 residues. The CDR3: CASTIGLYNEQFF. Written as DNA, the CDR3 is TGTGCCAGCACCATAGGGCTGTACAATGAGCAGTTCTTC.

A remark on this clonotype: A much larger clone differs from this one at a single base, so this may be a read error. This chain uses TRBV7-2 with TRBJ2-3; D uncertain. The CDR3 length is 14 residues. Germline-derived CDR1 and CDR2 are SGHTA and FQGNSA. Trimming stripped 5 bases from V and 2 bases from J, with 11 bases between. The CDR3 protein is CASSVVGNTDTQYF. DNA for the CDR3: TGTGCCAGCAGCGTAGTGGGCAACACAGATACGCAGTATTTT.

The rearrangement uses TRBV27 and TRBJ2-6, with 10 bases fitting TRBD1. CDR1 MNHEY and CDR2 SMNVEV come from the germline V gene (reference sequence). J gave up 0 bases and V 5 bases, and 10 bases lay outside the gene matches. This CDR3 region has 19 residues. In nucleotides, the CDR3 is TGTGCCAGCAGTAAAGTGACAGGGGGCCGCTTCTCTGGGGCCAACGTCCTGACTTTC. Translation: CASSKVTGGRFSGANVLTF.

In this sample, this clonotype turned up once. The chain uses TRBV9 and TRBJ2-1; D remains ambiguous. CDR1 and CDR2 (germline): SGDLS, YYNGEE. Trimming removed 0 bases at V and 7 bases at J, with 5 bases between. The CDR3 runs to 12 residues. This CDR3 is CASSVDPNEQFF. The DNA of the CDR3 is TGTGCCAGCAGCGTAGACCCTAATGAGCAGTTCTTC.

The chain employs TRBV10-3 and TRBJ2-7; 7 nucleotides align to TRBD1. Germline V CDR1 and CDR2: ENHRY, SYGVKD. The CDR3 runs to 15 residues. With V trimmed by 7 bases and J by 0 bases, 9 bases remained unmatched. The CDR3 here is CAINQRGTDSYEQYF. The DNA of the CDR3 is TGTGCCATCAACCAAAGGGGGACAGACTCCTACGAGCAGTACTTC.

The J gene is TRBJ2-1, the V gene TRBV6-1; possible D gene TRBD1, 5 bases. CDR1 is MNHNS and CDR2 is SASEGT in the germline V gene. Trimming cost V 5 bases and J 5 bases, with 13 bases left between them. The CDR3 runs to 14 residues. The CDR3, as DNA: TGTGCCAGCAGTATTCAGGGAAGGGACAATGAGCAGTTCTTC. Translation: CASSIQGRDNEQFF.

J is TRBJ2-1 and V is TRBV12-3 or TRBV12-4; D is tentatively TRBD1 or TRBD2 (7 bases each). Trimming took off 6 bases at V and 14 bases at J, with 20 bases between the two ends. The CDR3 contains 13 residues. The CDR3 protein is CASRRRGGGSEFF. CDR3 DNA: TGTGCCAGCAGGCGAAGGGGAGGGGGCTCTGAGTTCTTC.

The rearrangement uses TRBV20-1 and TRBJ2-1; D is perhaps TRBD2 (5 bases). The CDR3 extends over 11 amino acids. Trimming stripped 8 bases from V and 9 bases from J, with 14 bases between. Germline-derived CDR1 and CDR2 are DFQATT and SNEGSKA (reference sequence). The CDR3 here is CSFSREIEQFF. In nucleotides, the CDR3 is TGCAGTTTCAGCCGGGAAATTGAGCAGTTCTTC.

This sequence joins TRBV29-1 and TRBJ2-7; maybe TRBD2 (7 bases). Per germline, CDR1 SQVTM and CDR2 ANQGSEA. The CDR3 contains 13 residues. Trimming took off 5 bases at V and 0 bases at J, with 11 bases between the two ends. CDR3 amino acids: CSVREGGSYEQYF. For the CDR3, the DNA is TGCAGCGTTAGGGAGGGGGGCTCCTACGAGCAGTACTTC.

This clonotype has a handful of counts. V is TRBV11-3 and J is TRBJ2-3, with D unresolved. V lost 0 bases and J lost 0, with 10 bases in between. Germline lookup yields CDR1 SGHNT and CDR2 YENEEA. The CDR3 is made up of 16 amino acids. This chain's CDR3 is CASSLDRIFSTDTQYF. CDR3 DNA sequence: TGTGCCAGCAGCTTAGATCGGATTTTTAGCACAGATACGCAGTATTTT.

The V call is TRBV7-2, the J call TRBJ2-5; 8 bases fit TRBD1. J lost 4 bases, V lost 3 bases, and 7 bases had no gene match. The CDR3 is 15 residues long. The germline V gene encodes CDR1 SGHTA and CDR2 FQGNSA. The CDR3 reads CASSLDRANRETQYF. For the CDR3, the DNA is TGTGCCAGCAGCTTGGACAGGGCCAATCGAGAGACCCAGTACTTC.

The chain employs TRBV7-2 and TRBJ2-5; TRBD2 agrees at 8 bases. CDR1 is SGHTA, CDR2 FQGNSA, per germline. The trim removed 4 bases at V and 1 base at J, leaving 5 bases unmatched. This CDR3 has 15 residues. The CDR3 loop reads CASSSGLAPQETQYF. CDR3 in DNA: TGTGCCAGCAGCTCCGGACTAGCCCCCCAAGAGACCCAGTACTTC.